This is a list of T cell receptor beta chains from one sample in a study of cytotoxic CD8 clonotypes in ibrutinib-treated CLL. Assay used: immunoSEQ multiplex PCR; TCRdb lists only in-frame clones, some missing. The data contain about 21,000 clones, 65% to 75% of them singletons. The sequencing used PBMCs, collected before ibrutinib treatment. The receptor set was obtained from a human donor with chronic lymphocytic leukemia. The CDR3 runs from the conserved cysteine through the conserved F or W. The D gene is left open where the match is weak. For some rows the clone size is stated as once, few or many, or as a class when expanded; others skip it.

>TRBV11-2|NA|TRBJ1-1|NA
CASSSNSGVDTEAFF
TGTGCCAGCAGCTCAAACAGCGGGGTGGACACTGAAGCTTTCTTT
>TRBV27|NA|TRBJ2-6|TRBD1
CASSIRQGTGANVLTF
TGTGCCAGCAGCATCCGACAGGGAACTGGGGCCAACGTCCTGACTTTC
>TRBV6-1|NA|TRBJ2-7|TRBD1
CASAHGTGGSGEQYF
TGTGCCAGCGCGCATGGGACAGGGGGCTCGGGCGAGCAGTACTTC
>TRBV5-1|NA|TRBJ2-2|TRBD1
CASSFGTGGTGELFF
TGCGCCAGCAGCTTTGGGACAGGAGGCACCGGGGAGCTGTTTTTT
>TRBV10-3|NA|TRBJ1-5|NA
CAISEANQPQHF
TGTGCCATCAGTGAAGCTAATCAGCCCCAGCATTTT
>TRBV7-2|NA|TRBJ2-7|NA
CASSYLPGDSYEQYF
TGTGCCAGCAGCTACCTTCCGGGTGACTCCTACGAGCAGTACTTC
>TRBV7-9|NA|TRBJ1-1|NA
CASSLGQLNTEAFF
TGTGCCAGCAGCTTAGGACAGCTGAACACTGAAGCTTTCTTT
>TRBV9|NA|TRBJ2-7|TRBD2
CASSVAGGPYEQYF
TGTGCCAGCAGCGTAGCGGGAGGGCCCTACGAGCAGTACTTC
>TRBV5-1|once|TRBJ2-7|TRBD2
CASSLYLAGDEQYF
TGCGCCAGCAGCTTGTATCTAGCGGGAGACGAGCAGTACTTC
>TRBV10-2|NA|TRBJ2-1|NA
CASREYRTTRSNEQFF
TGCGCCAGCAGAGAGTATAGGACAACGCGATCAAATGAGCAGTTCTTC
>TRBV6-5|NA|TRBJ2-7|NA
CASGRGASYEQYF
TGTGCCAGCGGCCGGGGGGCTTCCTACGAGCAGTACTTC
>TRBV27|NA|TRBJ2-3|TRBD2
CASSRVSGRFWTDTQYF
TGTGCCAGCAGTAGAGTGAGCGGGAGATTTTGGACAGATACGCAGTATTTT
>TRBV5-1|NA|TRBJ2-7|NA
CASRIDIAYEQYF
TGCGCCAGCAGAATAGACATAGCCTACGAGCAGTACTTC
>TRBV18|NA|TRBJ2-7|NA
CASSPPDGDEQYF
TGTGCCAGCTCACCACCGGACGGGGACGAGCAGTACTTC
>TRBV7-9|NA|TRBJ2-2|NA
CASSAPGSGVLNTGELFF
TGTGCCAGCAGCGCCCCGGGGTCGGGGGTTCTTAACACCGGGGAGCTGTTTTTT
>TRBV7-2|once|TRBJ2-7|NA
CASQSGLAGGVEEQYF
TGTGCCAGCCAATCGGGGCTAGCAGGTGGGGTAGAAGAGCAGTACTTC
>TRBV5-4|NA|TRBJ2-2|NA
CASSLPRGRAHPGELFF
TGTGCCAGCAGCTTGCCAAGGGGACGGGCCCACCCCGGGGAGCTGTTTTTT
>TRBV30|NA|TRBJ1-2|NA
CAWRGYYGYTF
TGTGCCTGGCGGGGTTACTATGGCTACACCTTC
>TRBV11-1|NA|TRBJ2-1|NA
CASSLIGQGGSDEQFF
TGTGCCAGCAGCTTAATAGGTCAGGGAGGCAGCGATGAGCAGTTCTTC
>TRBV9|NA|TRBJ2-5|NA
CASSVAGRETQYF
TGTGCCAGCAGCGTAGCTGGTCGAGAGACCCAGTACTTC
>TRBV7-9|NA|TRBJ2-3|TRBD2
CASSLSVIFLAGTDTQYF
TGTGCCAGCAGCTTATCCGTGATTTTTCTAGCGGGCACAGATACGCAGTATTTT
>TRBV19|few|TRBJ2-1|TRBD2
CASKGLAGAGNEQFF
TGTGCCAGTAAGGGACTAGCGGGGGCGGGGAATGAGCAGTTCTTC
>TRBV18|NA|TRBJ2-2|NA
CASSPPYGRETGELFF
TGTGCCAGCTCACCACCTTACGGGAGAGAGACCGGGGAGCTGTTTTTT
>TRBV28|once|TRBJ1-1|NA
CASFPRAQWTEAFF
TGTGCCAGCTTCCCCCGGGCCCAGTGGACTGAAGCTTTCTTT
>TRBV5-4|NA|TRBJ2-5|TRBD1
CASTPGQGQRSETQYF
TGTGCCAGCACCCCGGGACAGGGTCAGCGTTCGGAGACCCAGTACTTC
>TRBV9|NA|TRBJ2-2|NA
CASSPWRGKGTGELFF
TGTGCCAGCAGCCCATGGAGGGGGAAGGGAACCGGGGAGCTGTTTTTT
>TRBV27|NA|TRBJ2-7|TRBD1
CASSLQGANYEQYF
TGTGCCAGCAGTCTACAGGGGGCGAACTACGAGCAGTACTTC
>TRBV4-1|NA|TRBJ1-1|NA
CASSHEGFSTEAFF
TGCGCCAGCAGCCACGAGGGTTTTAGCACTGAAGCTTTCTTT
>TRBV5-1|few|TRBJ1-3|NA
CASSLDRRSGNTIYF
TGCGCCAGCAGCTTAGACAGGCGCTCTGGAAACACCATATATTTT
>TRBV6-7|few|TRBJ2-1|NA
CASSYSPEQFF
TGTGCCAGCAGTTATAGTCCTGAGCAGTTCTTC
>TRBV9|NA|TRBJ2-7|TRBD2
CASSVDLAGGHRYF
TGTGCCAGCAGCGTAGACCTAGCGGGAGGGCACCGGTACTTC
>TRBV7-9|NA|TRBJ2-7|NA
CASRPSLSYEQYF
TGTGCCAGCAGGCCGTCCCTCTCCTACGAGCAGTACTTC
>TRBV6-6|few|TRBJ2-7|NA
CASSYVGTLGEQYF
TGTGCCAGCAGTTACGTGGGGACCTTAGGGGAGCAGTACTTC
>TRBV6-6|NA|TRBJ2-7|NA
CATRGRPTYEQYF
TGTGCCACCAGAGGGAGGCCCACCTACGAGCAGTACTTC
>TRBV7-3|NA|TRBJ2-1|TRBD2
CASSPGLAGSNEQFF
TGTGCCAGCAGCCCGGGACTAGCGGGCTCCAATGAGCAGTTCTTC
>TRBV5-5|few|TRBJ2-1|NA
CASSLPGDEQFF
TGTGCCAGCAGCTTGCCTGGTGATGAGCAGTTCTTC
>TRBV6-1|NA|TRBJ2-7|NA
CASSLGLIYEQYF
TGTGCCAGCAGTTTGGGACTGATCTACGAGCAGTACTTC
>TRBV7-2|NA|TRBJ2-5|TRBD2
CASSPQRGVQETQYF
TGTGCCAGCAGCCCTCAGCGGGGGGTCCAAGAGACCCAGTACTTC
>TRBV4-1|NA|TRBJ2-2|NA
CASTHPLSPGELFF
TGCGCCAGCACCCATCCACTCTCGCCCGGGGAGCTGTTTTTT
>TRBV28|NA|TRBJ1-2|NA
CASSSPPGDYGYTF
TGTGCCAGCAGTTCCCCGCCCGGCGACTATGGCTACACCTTC
>TRBV7-9|NA|TRBJ2-1|TRBD2
CASSLVLAGVDEQFF
TGTGCCAGCAGCTTAGTTCTAGCGGGAGTAGATGAGCAGTTCTTC
>TRBV4-3|NA|TRBJ2-3|TRBD2
CASSQVTSGSTDTQYF
TGCGCCAGCAGCCAAGTAACTAGCGGGAGCACAGATACGCAGTATTTT
>TRBV19|NA|TRBJ2-6|NA
CASSRPEGAGGANVLTF
TGTGCCAGTAGTAGACCGGAGGGGGCAGGCGGGGCCAACGTCCTGACTTTC